This T cell receptor (beta chain) was identified in a study of identical twins. After template switching added a universal primer site, the resulting cDNA carried unique molecular identifiers. TCRdb re-called the 5' RACE reads with MiXCR, one entry per CDR3 protein. The data hold about 530,000 distinct CDR3 sequences, with approximately 14% observed a single time. CDR1 is MDHEN and CDR2 is SYDVKM in the germline V gene. The CDR3 contains 14 residues. The V end was cut by 5 bases, the J end by 9 bases, with 17 bases between. Of note for this clonotype: Its antigen is still unknown.

General study points: The study based its conclusions on cross-sectional statistical analysis and did not follow the same donors. Models, which agreed with sharing between unrelated individuals, nonetheless underestimated the out-of-frame TCR alpha sharing seen in monozygotic twins.

These same data were also listed under a study on yellow fever vaccine responses in identical twins. Per that paper: A vaccine T cell response that seemed partly convergent and partly personalized was reported in twins.

Sequenced sample: CD4+ T cells sorted from blood. The chain recombines TRBV28 with TRBJ2-1; a possible D gene is TRBD2 (5 bases). The receptor was derived from a woman under 30 in good health. The CDR3 DNA sequence: TGTGCCAGCAGTCCCCCCCATCTAGCTCCTGAGCAGTTCTTC. It encodes CASSPPHLAPEQFF.